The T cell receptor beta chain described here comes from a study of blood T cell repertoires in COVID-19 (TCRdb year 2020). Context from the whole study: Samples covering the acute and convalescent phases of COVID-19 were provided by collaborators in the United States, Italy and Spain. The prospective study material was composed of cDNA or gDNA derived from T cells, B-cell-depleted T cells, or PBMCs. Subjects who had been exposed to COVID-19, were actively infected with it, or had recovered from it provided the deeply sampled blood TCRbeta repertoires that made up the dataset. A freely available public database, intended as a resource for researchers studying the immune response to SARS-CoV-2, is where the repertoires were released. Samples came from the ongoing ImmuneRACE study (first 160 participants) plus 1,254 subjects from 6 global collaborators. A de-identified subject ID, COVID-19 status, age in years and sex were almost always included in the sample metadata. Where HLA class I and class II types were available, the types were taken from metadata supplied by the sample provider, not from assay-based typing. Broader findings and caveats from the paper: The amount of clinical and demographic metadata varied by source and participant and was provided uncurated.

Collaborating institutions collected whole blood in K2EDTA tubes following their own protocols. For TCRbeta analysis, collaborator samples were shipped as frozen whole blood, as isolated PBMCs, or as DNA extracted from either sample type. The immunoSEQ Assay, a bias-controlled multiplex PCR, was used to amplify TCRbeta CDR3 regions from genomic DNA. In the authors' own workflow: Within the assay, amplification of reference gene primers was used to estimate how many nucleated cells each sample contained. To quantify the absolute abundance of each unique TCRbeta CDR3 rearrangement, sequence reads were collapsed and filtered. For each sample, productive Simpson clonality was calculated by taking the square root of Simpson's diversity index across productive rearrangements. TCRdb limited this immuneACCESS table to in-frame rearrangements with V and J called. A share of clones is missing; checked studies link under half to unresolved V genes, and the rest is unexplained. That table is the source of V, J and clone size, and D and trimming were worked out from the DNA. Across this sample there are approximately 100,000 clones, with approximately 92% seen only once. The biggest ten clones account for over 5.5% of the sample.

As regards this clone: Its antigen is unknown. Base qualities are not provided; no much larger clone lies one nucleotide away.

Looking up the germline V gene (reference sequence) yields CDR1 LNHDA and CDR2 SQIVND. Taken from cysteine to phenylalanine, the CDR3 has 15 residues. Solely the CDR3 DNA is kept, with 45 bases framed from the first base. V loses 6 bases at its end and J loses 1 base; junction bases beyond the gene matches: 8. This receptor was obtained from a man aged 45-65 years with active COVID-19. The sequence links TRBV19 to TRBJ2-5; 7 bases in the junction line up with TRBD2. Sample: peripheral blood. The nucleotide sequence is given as TGTGCCAGTAGCCGGGGCGTAGCGGGCCAAGAGACCCAGTACTTC. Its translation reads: CASSRGVAGQETQYF.